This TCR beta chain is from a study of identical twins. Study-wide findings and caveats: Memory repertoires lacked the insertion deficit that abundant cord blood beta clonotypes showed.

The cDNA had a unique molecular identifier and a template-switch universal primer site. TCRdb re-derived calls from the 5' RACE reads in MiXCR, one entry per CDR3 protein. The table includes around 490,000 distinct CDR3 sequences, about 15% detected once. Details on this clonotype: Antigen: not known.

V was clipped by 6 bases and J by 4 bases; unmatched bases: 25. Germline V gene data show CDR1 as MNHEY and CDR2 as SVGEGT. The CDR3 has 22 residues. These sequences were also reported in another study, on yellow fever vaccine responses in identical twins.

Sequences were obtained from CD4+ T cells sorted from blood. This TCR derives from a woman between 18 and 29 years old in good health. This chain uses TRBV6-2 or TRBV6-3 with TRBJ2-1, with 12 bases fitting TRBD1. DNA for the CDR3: TGTGCCAGCAGACCCCGGGACAGGGGGCGAGGAGAACCAGGTGGGGTTTACAATGAGCAGTTCTTC. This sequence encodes CASRPRDRGRGEPGGVYNEQFF.